This record concerns one TCR beta chain sequence. These data are taken from a study of blood T cell repertoires in COVID-19. Study context: The cDNA or gDNA used as material had been derived from T cells, B-cell-depleted T cells, or PBMCs.

TCRdb's table, derived via immunoSEQ multiplex PCR, lists solely in-frame clones and lacks some. The profile shows fewer than 150,000 clones, around 87% of them singletons. V gave up 5 bases and J gave up 5 bases, with 10 bases separating them. CDR3 length: 12 amino acids. Germline V gene lookup returns CDR1 SGHAT and CDR2 FQNNGV. The source is a human donor in a cohort sampled during active COVID-19. This chain uses TRBV11-2 with TRBJ2-7; perhaps TRBD1 as D (6 bases). Specimen: peripheral blood. The CDR3 DNA reads TGTGCCAGCAGCCCGCGGACAGACGAGCAGTACTTC. Translation: CASSPRTDEQYF.